These 21 T cell receptor beta chains came from one sample sequenced in a study of control samples from healthy donors and cancer patients. The protocol was immunoSEQ multiplex PCR, while the TCRdb copy is restricted to in-frame clones and leaves out a portion. The repertoire holds about 120,000 clones, with 75% to 90% as singletons. Sample: PBMCs. Receptors originate from a woman between 50 and 59 years old with colorectal cancer.

This chain uses TRBV28 with TRBJ2-5; D gene unclear. Germline CDR1 is MDHEN and CDR2 is SYDVKM. V lost 4 bases and J lost 3, with 6 bases in between. This CDR3 spans 12 amino acids. This chain's CDR3 is CASSSAKETQYF. DNA for the CDR3: TGTGCCAGCAGTTCTGCGAAAGAGACCCAGTACTTC.

The chain couples TRBV7-6 to TRBJ2-2; D possibly corresponds to TRBD2 (6 bases). CDR3 length: 14 amino acids. The germline V and J ends were trimmed by 8 bases and 2 bases, with 12 bases remaining between them. Germline CDR1 is SGHVS and CDR2 is FNYEAQ. CDR3 bases: TGTGCCAGCGCCTTAGCGGTAAACACCGGGGAGCTGTTTTTT. It is translated as CASALAVNTGELFF.

This clone was seen only a few times. This chain uses TRBV7-9 with TRBJ2-3; D remains ambiguous. This CDR3 region has 15 residues. Germline V gene lookup returns CDR1 SEHNR and CDR2 FQNEAQ (reference sequence). V lost 1 base, J lost 3 bases, and 11 bases lay in between. The CDR3 loop is CASSLGVFRTDTQYF. The CDR3 DNA reads TGTGCCAGCAGCTTAGGAGTTTTCAGGACAGATACGCAGTATTTT.

This sequence joins TRBV29-1 and TRBJ1-2; D possibly corresponds to TRBD1 (5 bases). Germline-derived CDR1 and CDR2 are SQVTM and ANQGSEA. The CDR3 sequence is 12 residues long. V was clipped by 7 bases and J by 0 bases, with 9 bases between them. The CDR3, as DNA: TGCAGCGCCGACAGAGCTAACTATGGCTACACCTTC. Translation: CSADRANYGYTF.

Note on this clone: This sample includes further DNA sequences coding for the same CDR3. The chain has TRBV15 and TRBJ1-2; possibly TRBD1 for D (5 bases). The CDR3 has 14 amino acids. CDR1 is LNHNV, CDR2 YYDKDF, per germline (reference sequence). Trimming took 3 bases from V and 8 from J, leaving 16 bases between them. The chain's CDR3 is CATSRGRGSGGYTF. As DNA, the CDR3 is TGTGCCACCAGCAGGGGGCGGGGGTCGGGGGGCTACACCTTC.

V is TRBV2 and J is TRBJ1-5, with a tentative D call TRBD1 (6 bases). Trimming left V 6 bases short and J 5 bases short, with 11 bases between. Germline V gene lookup returns CDR1 SNHLY and CDR2 FYNNEI. The CDR3 runs 13 residues. CDR3 amino acids: CASSGQLYQPQHF. The CDR3 DNA reads TGTGCCAGCAGCGGACAGTTGTATCAGCCCCAGCATTTT.

This chain uses TRBV10-3 with TRBJ1-5, with D perhaps TRBD1 (5 bases). The V end lost 6 bases, the J end lost 4 bases, and 10 bases lay between the germline ends. The length of the CDR3 is 13 residues. Germline loops: CDR1 ENHRY, CDR2 SYGVKD. The CDR3 loop is CAIRPGGNQPQHF. CDR3 sequence (DNA): TGTGCCATCAGGCCCGGGGGGAATCAGCCCCAGCATTTT.

The chain carries TRBV7-3 and TRBJ1-6; D is unclear. V lost 6 bases and J lost 10, with 13 bases in between. The CDR3 sequence is 13 residues long. Germline V CDR1 and CDR2: SGHTA, FQGTGA. The CDR3 spells CASSRQPESPLHF. Here the CDR3 DNA reads TGTGCCAGCAGTAGGCAGCCGGAGTCACCCCTCCACTTT.

This clone was seen a single time. The chain recombines TRBV6-1 with TRBJ1-5; no clear D gene. Trimming took off 3 bases at V and 5 bases at J, with 8 bases between the two ends. Germline loops: CDR1 MNHNS, CDR2 SASEGT. The CDR3 has 13 amino acids. The DNA of the CDR3 is TGTGCCAGCAGTGAGACATTCGATCAGCCCCAGCATTTT. Its protein product is CASSETFDQPQHF.

The chain has TRBV6-5 and TRBJ2-1; D is perhaps TRBD1 (6 bases). The V end lost 10 bases, the J end lost 2 bases, and 12 bases lay between the germline ends. CDR1 is MNHEY and CDR2 is SVGAGI in the germline V gene. CDR3 length equals 13 residues. The chain's CDR3 is CATQGSPYNEQFF. The CDR3 DNA follows: TGTGCCACTCAGGGGTCCCCCTACAATGAGCAGTTCTTC.

The V call is TRBV4-1, the J call TRBJ2-2, with D perhaps being TRBD1 or TRBD2 (5 bases each). V dropped 0 bases and J dropped 3 bases, with 11 bases sitting between them. Per germline, CDR1 MGHRA and CDR2 YSYEKL. The CDR3 sequence is 16 residues long. CDR3 residues: CASSQDWGIDTGELFF. CDR3 DNA sequence: TGCGCCAGCAGCCAAGATTGGGGGATAGACACCGGGGAGCTGTTTTTT.

A few counts support this clone. This chain connects TRBV11-2 to TRBJ2-1; TRBD1 aligns across 8 bases. Germline V gene sequence: CDR1 SGHAT, CDR2 FQNNGV. The CDR3 extends over 15 amino acids. V dropped 3 bases and J dropped 0; count of bases not matched to a gene: 1. In nucleotides, the CDR3 is TGTGCCAGCAGCTTGGACAGGGCCTCCTACAATGAGCAGTTCTTC. Its translation: CASSLDRASYNEQFF. Filled out from reference TRBV11-2 and TRBJ2-1, the complete variable domain reads EAGVAQSPRYKIIEKRQSVAFWCNPISGHATLYWYQQILGQGPKLLIQFQNNGVVDDSQLPKDRFSAERLKGVDSTLKIQPAKLEDSAVYLCASSLDRASYNEQFFGPGTRLTVL.

This chain links TRBV3-1 (or the pseudogene TRBV3-2) with TRBJ1-5; 10 bases align to TRBD1. The V and J ends lost 3 bases and 6 bases, in that order; junction bases with no gene match: 5. Germline CDR1 reads LGHDT; CDR2 reads YNNKEL (reference sequence). This CDR3 comprises 15 residues. The CDR3 here is CASSQGTGVFQPQHF. The CDR3 DNA follows: TGTGCCAGCAGCCAGGGGACAGGGGTTTTTCAGCCCCAGCATTTT.

The chain combines TRBV19 with TRBJ2-3, with 9 bases matching TRBD2. This CDR3 is built from 15 residues. After removal of 7 bases from V and 6 bases from J, the junction contained 11 bases not matched to a gene. The V gene's germline CDR1 is LNHDA and CDR2 SQIVND (reference sequence). The CDR3 here is CASTSGGRALDTQYF. The CDR3 coding sequence is TGTGCCAGTACCTCTGGCGGGAGGGCCTTGGATACGCAGTATTTT.

V is TRBV15 and J is TRBJ1-5, with D unclear. The CDR3 is made up of 15 amino acids. Germline V gene lookup returns CDR1 LNHNV and CDR2 YYDKDF (reference sequence). V lost 0 bases and J 5 bases, leaving 11 bases between the germline ends. CDR3 bases: TGTGCCACCAGCAGAGAATTGGCCTTAGATCAGCCCCAGCATTTT. Translation: CATSRELALDQPQHF.

The CDR3 bases are TGTGCCAGCAGCTCGGGACAGGGGGCCTATGGCTACACCTTC. It translates to CASSSGQGAYGYTF. The chain joins TRBV7-2 to TRBJ1-2; 12 bases are a match to TRBD1. CDR3 length: 14 residues. The J segment lost 4 bases and the V segment lost 4 bases, leaving 1 base of the junction unmatched. Germline CDR1 reads SGHTA; CDR2 reads FQGNSA. Using reference TRBV7-2 and TRBJ1-2 for the parts outside the CDR3, the full variable domain is GAGVSQSPSNKVTEKGKDVELRCDPISGHTALYWYRQSLGQGLEFLIYFQGNSAPDKSGLPSDRFSAERTGGSVSTLTIQRTQQEDSAVYLCASSSGQGAYGYTFGSGTRLTVV.

The chain combines TRBV27 with TRBJ1-5; the D gene is possibly TRBD1 (5 bases). CDR3 length equals 15 residues. V was clipped by 6 bases and J by 0 bases, with 12 bases between them. CDR1 is MNHEY, CDR2 SMNVEV, per germline (reference sequence). The CDR3 sequence is CASRFSRASNQPQHF. The DNA of the CDR3 is TGTGCCAGCAGATTTAGCAGGGCTAGCAATCAGCCCCAGCATTTT.

A few counts support this clone. The chain employs TRBV10-3 and TRBJ2-7, with TRBD1 identical over 7 bases. CDR1 and CDR2 from the germline V gene are ENHRY and SYGVKD. V was pared by 2 bases and J by 2 bases, with 9 bases of the junction left unmatched. This CDR3 is built from 16 residues. CDR3 nucleotide sequence: TGTGCCATCAGTGAGGGGATTAGGGGGCTTACCTACGAGCAGTACTTC. It codes for CAISEGIRGLTYEQYF.

The rearrangement joins TRBV9 to TRBJ2-2, with 15 positions matching TRBD2. The ends lost 4 bases at V and 6 bases at J; junction bases unmatched: 4. The V gene's germline CDR1 is SGDLS and CDR2 YYNGEE. The CDR3 contains 16 residues. The CDR3: CASSPGLAGGAGELFF. The CDR3 region has the DNA TGTGCCAGCAGCCCAGGACTAGCGGGAGGGGCCGGGGAGCTGTTTTTT.

V usage is TRBV5-4 and J usage is TRBJ2-3; possibly TRBD1 or TRBD2 for D (5 bases each). Per germline, CDR1 SGHNT and CDR2 YYREEE (reference sequence). Trimming took off 4 bases at V and 3 bases at J, with 21 bases between the two ends. The CDR3 is 17 amino acids. CDR3: CASSAFGRGGRTDTQYF. DNA for the CDR3: TGTGCCAGCAGCGCCTTCGGGCGTGGGGGAAGGACAGATACGCAGTATTTT.

V is TRBV28 and J is TRBJ2-4, with TRBD1 identical over 8 bases. The CDR3 sequence is 15 residues long. From germline, CDR1 is MDHEN and CDR2 SYDVKM. V lost 5 bases and J lost 0; bases outside the gene matches: 3. Here the CDR3 reads CASSQGAVAKNIQYF. CDR3 DNA: TGTGCCAGCAGTCAGGGGGCAGTAGCCAAAAACATTCAGTACTTC.